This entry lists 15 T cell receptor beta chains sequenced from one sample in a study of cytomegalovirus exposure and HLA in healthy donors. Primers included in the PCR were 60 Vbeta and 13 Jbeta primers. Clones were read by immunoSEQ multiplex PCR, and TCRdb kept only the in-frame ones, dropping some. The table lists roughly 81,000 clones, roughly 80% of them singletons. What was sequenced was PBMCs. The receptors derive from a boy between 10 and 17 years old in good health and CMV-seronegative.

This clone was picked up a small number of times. The CDR3 is CASSLAGQSPEAFF. The CDR3 DNA follows: TGTGCCAGCAGCTTAGCGGGACAATCTCCTGAAGCTTTCTTT. The chain links TRBV7-8 to TRBJ1-1; D is perhaps TRBD1 (6 bases). V shed 0 bases and J shed 6 bases, with 11 bases lying between them. The CDR3 runs to 14 residues. Looked up from germline, CDR1 is SGHVS and CDR2 is FQNEAQ.

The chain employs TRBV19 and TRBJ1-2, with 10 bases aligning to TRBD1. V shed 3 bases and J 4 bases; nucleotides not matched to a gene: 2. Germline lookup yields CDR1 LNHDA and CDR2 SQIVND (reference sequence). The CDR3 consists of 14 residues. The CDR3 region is CASSIGTGAYGYTF. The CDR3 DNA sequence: TGTGCCAGTAGTATCGGGACAGGGGCCTATGGCTACACCTTC.

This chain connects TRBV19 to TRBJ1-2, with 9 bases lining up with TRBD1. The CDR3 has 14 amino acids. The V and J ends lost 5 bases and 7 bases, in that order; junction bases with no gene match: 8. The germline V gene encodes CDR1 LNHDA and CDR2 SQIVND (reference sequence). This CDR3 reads CASSSGTGRTGYTF. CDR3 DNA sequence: TGTGCCAGTAGTTCCGGGACAGGGAGAACTGGCTACACCTTC.

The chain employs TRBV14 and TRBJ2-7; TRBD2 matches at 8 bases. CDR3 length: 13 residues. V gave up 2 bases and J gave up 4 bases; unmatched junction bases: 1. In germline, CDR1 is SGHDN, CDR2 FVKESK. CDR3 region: CASSQRGGYEQYF. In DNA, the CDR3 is TGTGCCAGCAGCCAACGCGGGGGGTACGAGCAGTACTTC.

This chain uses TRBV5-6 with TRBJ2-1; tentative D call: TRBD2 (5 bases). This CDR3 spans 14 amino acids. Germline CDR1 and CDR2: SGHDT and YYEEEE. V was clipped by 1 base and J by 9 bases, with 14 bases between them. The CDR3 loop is CASSLTASSVEQFF. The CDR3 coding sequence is TGTGCCAGCAGCTTGACTGCTAGCTCGGTTGAGCAGTTCTTC.

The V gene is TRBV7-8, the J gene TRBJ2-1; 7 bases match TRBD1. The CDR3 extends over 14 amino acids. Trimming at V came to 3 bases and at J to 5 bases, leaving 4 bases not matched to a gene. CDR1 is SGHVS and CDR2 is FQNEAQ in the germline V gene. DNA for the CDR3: TGTGCCAGCAGCTTTAGGGACAGTAACAATGAGCAGTTCTTC. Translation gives CASSFRDSNNEQFF.

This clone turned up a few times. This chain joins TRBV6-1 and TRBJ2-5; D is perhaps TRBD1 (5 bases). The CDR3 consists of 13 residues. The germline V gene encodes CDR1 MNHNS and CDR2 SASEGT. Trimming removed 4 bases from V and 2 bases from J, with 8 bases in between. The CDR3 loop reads CASSGQIQETQYF. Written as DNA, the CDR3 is TGTGCCAGCAGTGGACAGATACAAGAGACCCAGTACTTC.

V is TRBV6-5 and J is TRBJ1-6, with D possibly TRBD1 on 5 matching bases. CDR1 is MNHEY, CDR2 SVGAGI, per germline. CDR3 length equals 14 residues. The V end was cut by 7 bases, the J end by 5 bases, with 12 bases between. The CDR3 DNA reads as TGTGCCAGCACAAGGGGCCGTAATAATTCACCCCTCCACTTT. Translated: CASTRGRNNSPLHF.

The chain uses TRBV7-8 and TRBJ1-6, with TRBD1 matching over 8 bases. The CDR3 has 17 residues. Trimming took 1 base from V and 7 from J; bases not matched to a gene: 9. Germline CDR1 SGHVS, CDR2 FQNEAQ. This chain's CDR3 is CASSLDRSRGLNSPLHF. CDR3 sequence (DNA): TGTGCCAGCAGCTTAGATCGTAGCAGGGGGCTCAATTCACCCCTCCACTTT.

The CDR3: CASSTIAGNEQYF. The CDR3 DNA reads TGTGCCAGTAGTACCATAGCGGGAAACGAGCAGTACTTC. The rearrangement uses TRBV19 and TRBJ2-7; 8 bases are a match to TRBD2. Germline loops: CDR1 LNHDA, CDR2 SQIVND (reference sequence). CDR3 size: 13 residues. Trimming cost V 4 bases and J 5 bases; bases outside gene matches: 4.

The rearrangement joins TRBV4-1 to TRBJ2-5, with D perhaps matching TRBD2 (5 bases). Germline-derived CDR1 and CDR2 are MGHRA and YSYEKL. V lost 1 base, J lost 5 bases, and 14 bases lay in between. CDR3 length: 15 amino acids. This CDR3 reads CASSQGLAGAETQYF. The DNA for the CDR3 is TGCGCCAGCAGCCAAGGGCTAGCTGGTGCGGAGACCCAGTACTTC.

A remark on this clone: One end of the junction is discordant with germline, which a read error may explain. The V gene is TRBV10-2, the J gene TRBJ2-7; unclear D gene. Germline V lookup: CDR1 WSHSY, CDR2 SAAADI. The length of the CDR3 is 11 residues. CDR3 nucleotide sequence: TGCGCCAGCAGTGATAGCCTGCCCCTGAACTTC. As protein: CASSDSLPLNF.

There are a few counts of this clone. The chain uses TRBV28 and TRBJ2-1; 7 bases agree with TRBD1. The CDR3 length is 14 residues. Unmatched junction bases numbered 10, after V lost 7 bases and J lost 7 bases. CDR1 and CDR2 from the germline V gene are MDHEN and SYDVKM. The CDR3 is CASIAGGEGNEQFF. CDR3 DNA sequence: TGTGCCAGCATTGCAGGGGGTGAAGGAAATGAGCAGTTCTTC.

In DNA, the CDR3 is TGTGCCAGCAGCCGGACAGGGCCTAGCTACAATGAGCAGTTCTTC. Amino acid sequence: CASSRTGPSYNEQFF. The chain is built from TRBV7-6 and TRBJ2-1, with 8 nucleotides matching TRBD1. Germline V lookup: CDR1 SGHVS, CDR2 FNYEAQ. The V gene end was trimmed by 5 bases and the J gene end by 3 bases; junction bases not matched to a gene: 6. The CDR3 has 15 amino acids.

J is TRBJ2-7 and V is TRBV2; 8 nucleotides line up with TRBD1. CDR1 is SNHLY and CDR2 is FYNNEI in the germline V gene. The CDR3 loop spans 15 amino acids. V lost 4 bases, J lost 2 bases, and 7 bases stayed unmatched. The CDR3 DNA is TGTGCCAGCAGTGTTCGGACAGGGTTTGCCTACGAGCAGTACTTC. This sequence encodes CASSVRTGFAYEQYF. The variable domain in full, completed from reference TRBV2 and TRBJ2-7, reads EPEVTQTPSHQVTQMGQEVILRCVPISNHLYFYWYRQILGQKVEFLVSFYNNEISEKSEIFDDQFSVERPDGSNFTLKIRSTKLEDSAMYFCASSVRTGFAYEQYFGPGTRLTVT.